This T cell receptor (beta chain) derives from a study of tumor-infiltrating lymphocytes in primary liver carcinoma (dated by TCRdb to about 2017). For context, the study as a whole: Between late 2015 and March 2016, a few patients in China with histopathologically diagnosed primary liver carcinoma had their tumors surgically resected. Hepatocellular carcinoma (four) or combined HCC and intrahepatic cholangiocarcinoma (one) was present in the five patients, who were three men and two women aged 30 to 69 years. Roughly 3.5 to 7.5 million productive TCRbeta reads were obtained per sample, and no significant difference in read depth was found between tissue types. Tumors of the five patients were stage T1-T3 N0M0 with maximum diameters of about 4.2 to 10 cm. Repertoires from technical replicates were highly reproducible, with mean shared-clone rates approximately 0.88 and correlation coefficients above 0.95. Across five regions of each liver tumor, along with adjacent normal tissue and blood, the study brought together TCRbeta repertoire sequencing, expression microarrays and whole-exome sequencing. TCRbeta repertoire sequencing covered 35 specimens from 5 patients: roughly 25 tumor regions, 5 adjacent noncancerous liver tissues and 5 peripheral blood samples.

On this clonotype itself: What this receptor recognizes is not known. Relative to the germline gene, one junction end is altered; a read error may explain this.

Blood RNA was extracted from unsorted whole blood using TRIzol reagent, and germline DNA was obtained with the DNeasy Blood & Tissue kit. At the time of sampling, the patients were treatment-naive and had chronic HBV infection. Around 3.6 milliliters of peripheral blood were collected into K2EDTA tubes before surgery. Summary of the overall study and its limitations: The top 250 clones made up a significantly larger repertoire fraction in tumors than in blood (p = 0.039). Pairs of tumor regions showed greater repertoire overlap (mean 36%) than tumor-adjacent pairs (about 17%) or tumor-blood pairs (approximately 15%), which is consistent with antigen-driven expansion. Only the TCR beta chain was sequenced, which likely underestimates true repertoire diversity because unpaired alpha chains were not captured. With just 4 or 5 patients in the study, the authors point out that the findings should be validated in a larger study. Bulk unsorted samples precluded comparing CD4+ and CD8+ T cell repertoires.

CDR1 and CDR2 (MDHEN, SYDVKM) derive from the germline V gene. There are 15 amino acids in the CDR3, from cysteine to phenylalanine inclusive. Just the 45-base CDR3 DNA is kept, in frame starting at base 1. Using a constant-region primer and ProtoScript II reverse transcriptase, TCRbeta-specific cDNA was reverse-transcribed from 400 to 550 ng total RNA. TCRbeta libraries were built with three nested multiplex PCR rounds, a slightly modified ARM-PCR procedure. The first two PCR rounds used multiplex TRBV1-TRBV30 forward primers with a Cbeta reverse primer, each for approximately 9 cycles. Sample barcodes and Illumina adapters were attached in a final 25-cycle PCR using Deep VentR polymerase. Before sequencing, amplicons of 200-500 bp were purified from gel using a QIAquick gel extraction kit. The TCRbeta amplicons were sequenced with 250-bp paired-end reads on an Illumina HiSeq 2500. Regarding the original processing steps: To recover full CDR3 sequences, reads were quality-trimmed using Trimmomatic v0.33 and paired reads were then merged using FLASH v1.2.11. MiGEC v1.2.1b assigned V, D and J germline segments to the rearranged TCRbeta sequences. Clonotype statistics and Shannon-Wiener diversity indices were calculated with VDJtools v1.0.0. Except for diversity analysis, only the 250 most abundant clonotypes of each sample were used in subsequent analyses to reduce sampling bias. TCRdb trimmed the raw reads at Q25, called clones with MiXCR and kept productive beta chains. Identical CDR3 protein sequences are pooled into one entry, listed with their most common genes and DNA. TCRdb assigned the V and J calls; the authors' analysis was not used. The sample includes about 180,000 distinct CDR3 sequences, with around 60% observed a single time. The ten largest make up around three quarters of the sample.

This receptor chain uses TRBV28 and TRBJ2-3; the central 9 bases match TRBD1. The receptor comes from a middle-aged man with primary liver carcinoma and hepatitis B virus infection. Sequencing was done on a sample of peripheral blood. The sequenced DNA is TGTGTCAGCAGTTTGACAGGGGGACTCACAGATACGCAGTATTTT. Its amino acids are CVSSLTGGLTDTQYF. With the rest looked up from the reference TRBV28 and TRBJ2-3 genes rather than sequenced, the full variable domain is DVKVTQSSRYLVKRTGEKVFLECVQDMDHENMFWYRQDPGLGLRLIYFSYDVKMKEKGDIPEGYSVSREKKERFSLILESASTNQTSMYLCVSSLTGGLTDTQYFGPGTRLTVL.